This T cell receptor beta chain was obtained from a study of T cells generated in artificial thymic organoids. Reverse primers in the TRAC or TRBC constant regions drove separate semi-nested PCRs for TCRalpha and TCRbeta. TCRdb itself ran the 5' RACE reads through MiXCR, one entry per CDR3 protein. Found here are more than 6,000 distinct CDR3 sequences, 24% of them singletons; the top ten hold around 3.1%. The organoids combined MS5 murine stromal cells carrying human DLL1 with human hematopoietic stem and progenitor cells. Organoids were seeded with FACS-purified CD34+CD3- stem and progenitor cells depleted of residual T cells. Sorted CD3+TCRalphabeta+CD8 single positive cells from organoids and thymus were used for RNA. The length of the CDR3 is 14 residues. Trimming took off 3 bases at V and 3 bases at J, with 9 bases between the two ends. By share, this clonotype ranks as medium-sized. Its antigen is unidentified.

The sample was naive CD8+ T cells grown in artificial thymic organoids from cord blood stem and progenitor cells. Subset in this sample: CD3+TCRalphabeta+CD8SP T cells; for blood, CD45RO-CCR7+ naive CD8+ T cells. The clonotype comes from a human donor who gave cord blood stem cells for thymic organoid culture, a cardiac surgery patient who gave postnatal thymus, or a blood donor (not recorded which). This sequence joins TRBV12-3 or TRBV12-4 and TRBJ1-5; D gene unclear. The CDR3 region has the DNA TGTGCCAGCAGTTTGAAAAGCCCCAATCAGCCCCAGCATTTT. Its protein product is CASSLKSPNQPQHF.